Following are 8 T cell receptor beta chains from one sample sequenced in a study of T cells after yellow fever vaccination. TCRdb passed the 5' RACE reads through MiXCR, listing each CDR3 protein once. Altogether 620,000 or so distinct CDR3 sequences are present, roughly an eighth being singletons, with the ten largest covering about 15%. Specimen: PBMCs, collected on the day of the yellow fever booster vaccination. All receptors derive from a man in his thirties or forties who received the YFV17D yellow fever vaccine.

The J gene is TRBJ2-1, the V gene TRBV30, with D unclear. Trimming took off 6 bases at V and 12 bases at J, with 15 bases between the two ends. The CDR3 has 11 residues. From germline, CDR1 is GTSNPN and CDR2 SVGIG (reference sequence). In DNA form, the CDR3 reads TGTGCCTGCCTCGACTTCAACAGGCAGTTCTTC. Translated: CACLDFNRQFF.

This clonotype has just a few counts. V and J are TRBV7-6 and TRBJ2-2; no firm D call. The CDR3 runs 14 residues. The V end lost 2 bases, the J end lost 5 bases, and 9 bases lay between the germline ends. The V gene's germline CDR1 is SGHVS and CDR2 FNYEAQ. CDR3 nucleotide sequence: TGTGCCAGCAGCTTACTAATGGAGACCGGGGAGCTGTTTTTT. The encoded protein is CASSLLMETGELFF.

This clonotype was picked up a small number of times. The chain carries TRBV7-2 and TRBJ2-7, with 8 bases lining up with TRBD2. Germline V gene lookup returns CDR1 SGHTA and CDR2 FQGNSA. Germline trimming cut 5 bases from V and 6 bases from J; bases unmatched to any gene: 6. The CDR3 runs 13 residues. The CDR3 DNA reads as TGTGCCAGCAGCCAAAATGCGGGGGGCGAGCAGTACTTC. Translating gives CASSQNAGGEQYF. The entire variable domain, with the rest obtained from reference TRBV7-2 and TRBJ2-7, is as follows: GAGVSQSPSNKVTEKGKDVELRCDPISGHTALYWYRQSLGQGLEFLIYFQGNSAPDKSGLPSDRFSAERTGGSVSTLTIQRTQQEDSAVYLCASSQNAGGEQYFGPGTRLTVT.

The chain links TRBV4-3 to TRBJ2-7, with D unclear. The CDR3 has 15 amino acids. V gave up 1 base and J gave up 2 bases, with 12 bases separating them. Germline CDR1 and CDR2: LGHNA and YSLEER. The CDR3 sequence is CASSQGARGAYEQYF. CDR3 in DNA: TGCGCCAGCAGCCAAGGCGCGCGAGGCGCCTACGAGCAGTACTTC.

This clonotype was recorded many times. The chain combines TRBV6-2 or TRBV6-3 with TRBJ2-7; tentative D call: TRBD1 (6 bases). Trimming removed 4 bases from V and 6 bases from J, with 16 bases in between. The CDR3 has 14 amino acids. Germline V CDR1 and CDR2: MNHEY, SVGEGT. In DNA form, the CDR3 reads TGTGCCAGCAGTTTACCAACTCAGGGGCGCGAGCAGTACTTC. As protein: CASSLPTQGREQYF.

This chain links TRBV12-3 or TRBV12-4 with TRBJ2-2; 9 bases line up with TRBD2. Trimming cost V 3 bases and J 7 bases; bases outside gene matches: 12. There are 17 residues in the CDR3. The CDR3 reads CASSFITSGRTYGELFF. The CDR3 nucleotides read TGTGCCAGCAGTTTCATTACGAGCGGGAGGACCTACGGGGAGCTGTTTTTT.

This clonotype has a handful of counts. This chain joins TRBV4-3 and TRBJ2-1; 7 bases are a match to TRBD1. Per germline, CDR1 LGHNA and CDR2 YSLEER. The CDR3 loop spans 15 amino acids. Trimming at V came to 1 base and at J to 6 bases, leaving 6 bases not matched to a gene. This CDR3 reads CASSQGVGTANEQFF. The CDR3 DNA reads TGCGCCAGCAGCCAAGGGGTTGGGACAGCCAATGAGCAGTTCTTC.

This clonotype was detected ten times or more. The chain carries TRBV2 and TRBJ1-6; possibly TRBD1 for D (5 bases). CDR1 and CDR2 (germline): SNHLY, FYNNEI. The length of the CDR3 is 16 residues. Trimming pared 6 bases from V and 7 bases from J, leaving 19 bases between. The CDR3 sequence: CASSDWPSGRNSPLHF. The CDR3 DNA sequence: TGTGCCAGCAGCGATTGGCCCTCAGGGAGGAATTCACCCCTCCACTTT.